These 17 T cell receptor beta chains were all obtained from the same sample, sequenced in a study of blood T cell repertoires in COVID-19. The table came from immunoSEQ multiplex PCR; TCRdb's copy has only in-frame clones and leaves some out. The sample holds approximately 150,000 clones, around 80% seen once. The specimen was PBMCs or T cells enriched from blood (not recorded which). These receptors came from a man in his 70s who had been exposed to COVID-19.

The rearrangement uses TRBV19 and TRBJ2-1; 8 nucleotides align to TRBD2. Unmatched junction bases numbered 13, after V lost 5 bases and J lost 4 bases. Germline assignment: CDR1 LNHDA and CDR2 SQIVND (reference sequence). CDR3 length equals 17 residues. The DNA of the CDR3 is TGTGCCAGTAGTGAGGTAACCAGCGGGAGTATGTACAATGAGCAGTTCTTC. The encoded protein is CASSEVTSGSMYNEQFF.

The V call is TRBV10-3, the J call TRBJ2-7; D not certain. V shed 3 bases and J shed 4 bases, with 7 bases lying between them. CDR3 length: 12 amino acids. The germline V gene encodes CDR1 ENHRY and CDR2 SYGVKD. For the CDR3, the DNA is TGTGCCATCAGTGAAAAGGAGTACGAGCAGTACTTC. It translates to CAISEKEYEQYF.

The J gene is TRBJ1-6, the V gene TRBV30, with 8 bases lining up with TRBD1. The CDR3 spans 17 residues. Germline CDR1 is GTSNPN and CDR2 is SVGIG (reference sequence). With V trimmed by 0 bases and J by 6 bases, 10 bases remained unmatched. The CDR3 DNA is TGTGCCTGGAGTGTAGAAGACCAGGGGGCACGTAATTCACCCCTCCACTTT. It yields the protein CAWSVEDQGARNSPLHF.

V gene TRBV4-3 combines with J gene TRBJ2-3; D is perhaps TRBD2 (5 bases). Between the trimmed V and J ends, which lost 2 bases and 3 bases, there was a span of 27 bases. This CDR3 has 20 residues. CDR1 is LGHNA and CDR2 is YSLEER in the germline V gene. The CDR3 nucleotides read TGCGCCAGCAGCCAAACCCCCTCCGTAAAAGGGCGGGCTGGGACAGATACGCAGTATTTT. Translating it yields CASSQTPSVKGRAGTDTQYF.

CDR3 bases: TGTGCCAGCAGTGAAGCTAGGCGGTCCTACGAGCAGTACTTC. Its protein is CASSEARRSYEQYF. The genes are TRBV2 and TRBJ2-7; D unresolved. This CDR3 region has 14 residues. The ends were cut back, 0 bases at V and 1 base at J, with 7 bases in the middle. Germline CDR1 SNHLY, CDR2 FYNNEI.

The chain couples TRBV3-1 (or the pseudogene TRBV3-2) to TRBJ2-2, with D uncertain. Trimming removed 0 bases from V and 8 bases from J, with 13 bases in between. Germline-derived CDR1 and CDR2 are LGHDT and YNNKEL (reference sequence). The CDR3 sequence is 15 residues long. The CDR3 nucleotides are TGTGCCAGCAGCCAAGATCTAGGAGTTCCTGGGGAGCTGTTTTTT. This codes for CASSQDLGVPGELFF.

In its sample, this clone was seen once. This chain uses TRBV18 with TRBJ2-7, with TRBD2 as a possible D gene (6 bases). The ends were cut back, 3 bases at V and 2 bases at J, with 11 bases in the middle. Germline CDR1 reads KGHSH; CDR2 reads LQKENI. This CDR3 is 14 amino acids long. The CDR3 region is CASSPPGLAYEQYF. The CDR3 region has the DNA TGTGCCAGCTCACCTCCGGGACTGGCCTACGAGCAGTACTTC. Based on the CDR3 plus reference TRBV18 and TRBJ2-7, the full variable domain is NAGVMQNPRHLVRRRGQEARLRCSPMKGHSHVYWYRQLPEEGLKFMVYLQKENIIDESGMPKERFSAEFPKEGPSILRIQQVVRGDSAAYFCASSPPGLAYEQYFGPGTRLTVT.

The chain joins TRBV27 to TRBJ1-1, with 9 bases aligning to TRBD1. V was pared by 2 bases and J by 5 bases, with 12 bases of the junction left unmatched. CDR1 is MNHEY and CDR2 is SMNVEV in the germline V gene (reference sequence). CDR3 size: 17 residues. The DNA of the CDR3 is TGTGCCAGCAGTTTAAGGGTCTTATCCGGGACAGGGACTGAAGCTTTCTTT. This translates into CASSLRVLSGTGTEAFF.

The V and J genes are TRBV6-4 and TRBJ2-1, with D possibly matching TRBD2 (6 bases). Per germline, CDR1 MRHNA and CDR2 SNTAGT. The CDR3 covers 15 residues. V was shortened by 2 bases and J by 12 bases, with 20 bases between the two germline ends. Here the CDR3 reads CASSDRAGNPTTQFF. The CDR3 DNA reads as TGTGCCAGCAGTGACCGGGCGGGAAACCCGACTACGCAGTTCTTC.

The chain joins TRBV7-9 to TRBJ2-7; 8 bases are shared with TRBD1. The CDR3 length is 13 residues. In germline, CDR1 is SEHNR, CDR2 FQNEAQ (reference sequence). V lost 2 bases, J lost 6 bases, and 3 bases stayed unmatched. The CDR3 here is CASSLRGTGEQYF. In DNA, the CDR3 is TGTGCCAGCAGCTTACGGGGGACAGGCGAGCAGTACTTC.

The chain carries TRBV18 and TRBJ1-2; 8 nucleotides match TRBD1. CDR1 KGHSH and CDR2 LQKENI come from the germline V gene. The V and J ends lost 3 bases and 2 bases, in that order; junction bases with no gene match: 8. The CDR3 has 16 residues. CDR3 loop: CASSPLGTGENYGYTF. The CDR3 bases are TGTGCCAGCTCACCCCTGGGGACAGGCGAAAACTATGGCTACACCTTC. The variable domain in full, with the rest retrieved from reference TRBV18 and TRBJ1-2, is NAGVMQNPRHLVRRRGQEARLRCSPMKGHSHVYWYRQLPEEGLKFMVYLQKENIIDESGMPKERFSAEFPKEGPSILRIQQVVRGDSAAYFCASSPLGTGENYGYTFGSGTRLTVV.

This clone was counted between two and nine times. CDR3 in DNA: TGTGCCAGCAGCTTCGGGACTAGCGGATTTGAGCAGTTCTTC. It codes for CASSFGTSGFEQFF. The chain combines TRBV7-9 with TRBJ2-1, with TRBD2 matching over 11 bases. The CDR3 runs 14 residues. The germline CDR1 and CDR2 sequences are SEHNR and FQNEAQ (reference sequence). V trimming: 3 bases; J trimming: 9 bases; junction bases outside the gene matches: 4.

This rearrangement joins TRBV5-8 to TRBJ2-7, with 8 bases identical to TRBD2. CDR1 and CDR2 from the germline V gene are SGHTS and YDEGEE. The CDR3 length is 15 residues. With 3 bases clipped from V and 2 bases from J, the junction kept 7 bases outside the gene matches. The chain's CDR3 is CASSSRSGGTYEQYF. The CDR3 DNA reads TGTGCCAGCAGCTCCCGCAGCGGGGGAACCTACGAGCAGTACTTC.

The chain combines TRBV6-5 with TRBJ1-2; D is unclear. The V end was cut by 7 bases, the J end by 3 bases, with 12 bases between. Germline-derived CDR1 and CDR2 are MNHEY and SVGAGI. This CDR3 is 13 amino acids long. CDR3 DNA sequence: TGTGCCAGCATCGTCTCACTTTACTATGGCTACACCTTC. Protein product: CASIVSLYYGYTF.

The chain recombines TRBV4-1 with TRBJ2-3; perhaps TRBD1 as D (6 bases). The CDR3 has 14 residues. Trimming pared 2 bases from V and 3 bases from J, leaving 9 bases between. CDR1 MGHRA and CDR2 YSYEKL come from the germline V gene. CDR3 nucleotide sequence: TGCGCCAGCAGCCAACAGGGGCTGACAGATACGCAGTATTTT. It is translated as CASSQQGLTDTQYF.

Here the CDR3 reads CASSTRDRNTEAFF. The CDR3, as DNA: TGTGCCAGCAGCACCCGTGACAGGAACACTGAAGCTTTCTTT. The V gene is TRBV14, the J gene TRBJ1-1; possible D gene TRBD1, 5 bases. The ends were cut back, 5 bases at V and 1 base at J, with 11 bases in the middle. This CDR3 spans 14 amino acids. CDR1 and CDR2 (germline): SGHDN, FVKESK. Full variable domain (outside the CDR3, taken from reference TRBV14 and TRBJ1-1): EAGVTQFPSHSVIEKGQTVTLRCDPISGHDNLYWYRRVMGKEIKFLLHFVKESKQDESGMPNNRFLAERTGGTYSTLKVQPAELEDSGVYFCASSTRDRNTEAFFGQGTRLTVV.

This clone was found a few times. The chain uses TRBV21-1 and TRBJ1-1; the listed D gene, TRBD1, was not tested against the DNA. TRBV21-1 is described as a pseudogene. The CDR3 covers 19 residues. Here the CDR3 reads CASSISPRGPYIVNTEAFF. The CDR3 bases are TGTGCCAGCAGCATCTCCCCCAGGGGGCCTTACATTGTGAACACTGAAGCTTTCTTT.